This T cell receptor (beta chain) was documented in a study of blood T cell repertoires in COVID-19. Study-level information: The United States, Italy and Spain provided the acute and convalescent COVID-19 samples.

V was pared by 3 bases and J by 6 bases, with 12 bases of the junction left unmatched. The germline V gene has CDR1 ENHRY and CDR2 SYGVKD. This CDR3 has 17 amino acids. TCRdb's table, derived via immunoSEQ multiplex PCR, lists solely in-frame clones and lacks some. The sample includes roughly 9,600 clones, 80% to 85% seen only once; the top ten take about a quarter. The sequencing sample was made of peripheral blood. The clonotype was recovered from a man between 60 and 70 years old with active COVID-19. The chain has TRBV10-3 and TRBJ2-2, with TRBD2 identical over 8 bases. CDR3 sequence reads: CAISDLLQAGASGELFF. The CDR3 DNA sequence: TGTGCCATCAGTGATCTCCTGCAAGCGGGGGCATCCGGGGAGCTGTTTTTT.